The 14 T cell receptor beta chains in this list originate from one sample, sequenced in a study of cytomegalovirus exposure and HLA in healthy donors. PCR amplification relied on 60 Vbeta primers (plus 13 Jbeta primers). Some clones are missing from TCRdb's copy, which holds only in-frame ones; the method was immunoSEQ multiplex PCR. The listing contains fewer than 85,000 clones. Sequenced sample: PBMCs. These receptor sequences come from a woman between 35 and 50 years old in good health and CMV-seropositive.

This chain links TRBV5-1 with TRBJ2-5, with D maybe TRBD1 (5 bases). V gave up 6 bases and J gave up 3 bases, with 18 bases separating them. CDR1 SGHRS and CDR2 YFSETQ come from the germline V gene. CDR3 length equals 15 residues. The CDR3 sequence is CASTRRQKVKETQYF. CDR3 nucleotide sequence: TGCGCCAGCACACGGAGACAGAAGGTAAAAGAGACCCAGTACTTC.

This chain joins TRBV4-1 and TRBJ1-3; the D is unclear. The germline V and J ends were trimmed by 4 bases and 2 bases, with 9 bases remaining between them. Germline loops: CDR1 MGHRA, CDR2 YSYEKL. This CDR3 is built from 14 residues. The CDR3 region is CASSPLGTGNTIYF. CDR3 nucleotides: TGCGCCAGCAGCCCCCTCGGTACTGGAAACACCATATATTTT.

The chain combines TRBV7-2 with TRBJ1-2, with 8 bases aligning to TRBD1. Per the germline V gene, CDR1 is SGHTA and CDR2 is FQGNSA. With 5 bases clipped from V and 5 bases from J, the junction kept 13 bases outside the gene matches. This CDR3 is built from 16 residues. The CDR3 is CASSINPRGRLYGYTF. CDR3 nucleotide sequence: TGTGCCAGCAGCATAAACCCCAGGGGGCGCTTGTATGGCTACACCTTC. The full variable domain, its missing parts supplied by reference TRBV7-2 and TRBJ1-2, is GAGVSQSPSNKVTEKGKDVELRCDPISGHTALYWYRQSLGQGLEFLIYFQGNSAPDKSGLPSDRFSAERTGGSVSTLTIQRTQQEDSAVYLCASSINPRGRLYGYTFGSGTRLTVV.

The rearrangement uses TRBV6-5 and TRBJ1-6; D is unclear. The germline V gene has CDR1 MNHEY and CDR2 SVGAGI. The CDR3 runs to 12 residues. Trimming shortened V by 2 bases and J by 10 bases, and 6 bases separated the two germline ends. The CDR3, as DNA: TGTGCCAGCAGTTACGGAGAGTCACCCCTCCACTTT. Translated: CASSYGESPLHF.

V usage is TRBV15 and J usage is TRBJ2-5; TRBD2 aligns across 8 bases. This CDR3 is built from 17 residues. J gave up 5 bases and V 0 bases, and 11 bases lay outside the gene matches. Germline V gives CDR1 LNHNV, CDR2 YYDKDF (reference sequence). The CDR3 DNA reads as TGTGCCACCAGCAGAGAAGCGGGGGCTCCGGGGACGGAGACCCAGTACTTC. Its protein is CATSREAGAPGTETQYF.

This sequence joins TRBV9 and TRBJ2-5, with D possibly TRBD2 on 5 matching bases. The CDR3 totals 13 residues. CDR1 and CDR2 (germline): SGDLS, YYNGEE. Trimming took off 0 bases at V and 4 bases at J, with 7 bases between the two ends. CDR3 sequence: CASSVGGRETQYF. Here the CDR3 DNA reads TGTGCCAGCAGCGTAGGCGGGCGAGAGACCCAGTACTTC.

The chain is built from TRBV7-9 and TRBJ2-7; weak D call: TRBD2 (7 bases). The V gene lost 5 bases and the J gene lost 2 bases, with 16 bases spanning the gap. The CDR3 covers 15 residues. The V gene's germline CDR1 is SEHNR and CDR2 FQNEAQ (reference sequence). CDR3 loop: CASSPGVGGPYEQYF. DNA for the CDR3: TGTGCCAGCAGCCCGGGGGTGGGGGGGCCCTACGAGCAGTACTTC.

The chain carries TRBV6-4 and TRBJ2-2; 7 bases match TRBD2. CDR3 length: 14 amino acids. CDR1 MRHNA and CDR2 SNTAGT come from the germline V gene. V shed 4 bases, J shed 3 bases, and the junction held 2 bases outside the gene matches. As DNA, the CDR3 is TGTGCCAGCAGTGGGCTAGCGGACACCGGGGAGCTGTTTTTT. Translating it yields CASSGLADTGELFF.

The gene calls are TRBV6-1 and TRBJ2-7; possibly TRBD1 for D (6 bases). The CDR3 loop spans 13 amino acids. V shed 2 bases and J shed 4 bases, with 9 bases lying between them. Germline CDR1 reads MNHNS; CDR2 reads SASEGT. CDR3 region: CASSERTAYEQYF. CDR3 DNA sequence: TGTGCCAGCAGTGAAAGGACAGCATACGAGCAGTACTTC.

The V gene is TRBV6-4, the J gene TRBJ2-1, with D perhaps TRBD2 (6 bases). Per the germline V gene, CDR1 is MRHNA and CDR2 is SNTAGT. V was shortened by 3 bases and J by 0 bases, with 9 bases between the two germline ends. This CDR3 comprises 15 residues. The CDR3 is CASSERSGSYNEQFF. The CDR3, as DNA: TGTGCCAGCAGTGAACGTAGCGGCTCCTACAATGAGCAGTTCTTC.

CDR3 protein: CSALINSYEQYF. CDR3 nucleotide sequence: TGCAGCGCCCTAATTAATTCCTACGAGCAGTACTTC. The V and J genes are TRBV29-1 and TRBJ2-7, with unresolved D. The CDR3 extends over 12 amino acids. CDR1 SQVTM and CDR2 ANQGSEA come from the germline V gene. V gave up 7 bases and J gave up 1 base, with 11 bases separating them.

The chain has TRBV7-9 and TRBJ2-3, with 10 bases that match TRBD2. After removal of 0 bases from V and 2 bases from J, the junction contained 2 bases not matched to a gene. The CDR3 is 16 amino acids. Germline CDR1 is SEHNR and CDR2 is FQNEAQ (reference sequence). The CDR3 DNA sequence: TGTGCCAGCAGCTTAGCTAGCGGGGGGAACACAGATACGCAGTATTTT. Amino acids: CASSLASGGNTDTQYF.

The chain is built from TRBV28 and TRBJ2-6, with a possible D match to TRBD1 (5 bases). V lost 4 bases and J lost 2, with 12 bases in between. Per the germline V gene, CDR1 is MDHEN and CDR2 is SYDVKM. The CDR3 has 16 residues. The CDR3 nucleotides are TGTGCCAGCAGTTGGGGTGAGGACACTGGGGCCAACGTCCTGACTTTC. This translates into CASSWGEDTGANVLTF.

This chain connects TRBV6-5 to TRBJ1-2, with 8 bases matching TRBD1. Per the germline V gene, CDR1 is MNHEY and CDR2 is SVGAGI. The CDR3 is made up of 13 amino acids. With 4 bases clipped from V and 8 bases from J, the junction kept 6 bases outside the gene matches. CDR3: CASSLGTGSGYTF. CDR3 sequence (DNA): TGTGCCAGCAGTTTAGGGACAGGCTCCGGCTACACCTTC.